These 23 T cell receptor beta chains came from one sample sequenced in a study of long-term antiretroviral therapy in people with HIV. At survey level, the immunoSEQ assay was run in its v3.0 version. Libraries were prepared by immunoSEQ multiplex PCR; TCRdb keeps only in-frame clonotypes and omits some of them. Counted here are about 20,000 clones, 80% to 95% occurring once; the ten biggest clones make up around 7%. Sequenced material: unsorted PBMCs, taken 4.4 years after starting antiretroviral therapy. The receptor source for this set is a woman between 50 and 59 years old with HIV.

V is TRBV5-1 and J is TRBJ1-5; D gene ambiguous. This CDR3 is 15 amino acids long. CDR1 SGHRS and CDR2 YFSETQ come from the germline V gene. Between the trimmed V and J ends, which lost 4 bases and 1 base, there was a span of 12 bases. CDR3 coding DNA: TGCGCCAGCAGCCCGGGTACGGGGAGCAATCAGCCCCAGCATTTT. It translates to CASSPGTGSNQPQHF.

The V gene is TRBV6-6, the J gene TRBJ2-7; TRBD1 might be the D (6 bases). The CDR3 spans 13 residues. Looked up from germline, CDR1 is MNHNY and CDR2 is SVGAGI (reference sequence). The V end lost 5 bases, the J end lost 3 bases, and 11 bases lay between the germline ends. The CDR3: CASSMGQYYEQYF. The CDR3 DNA reads as TGTGCCAGCAGTATGGGACAATACTACGAGCAGTACTTC.

The genes are TRBV5-1 and TRBJ2-3; D gene ambiguous. The CDR3 length is 15 residues. CDR1 is SGHRS, CDR2 YFSETQ, per germline. V lost 0 bases, J lost 6 bases, and 14 bases lay in between. Written as DNA, the CDR3 is TGCGCCAGCAGCTTGGAATCGGGCCCCGTCGATACGCAGTATTTT. Translating it yields CASSLESGPVDTQYF.

The V and J genes are TRBV2 and TRBJ1-4, with TRBD1 matching 8 bases. In germline, CDR1 is SNHLY, CDR2 FYNNEI. V shed 2 bases, J shed 1 base, and the junction held 3 bases outside the gene matches. This CDR3 has 16 amino acids. The CDR3 loop is CASSEPDRGTNEKLFF. The CDR3 nucleotides are TGTGCCAGCAGTGAACCCGACAGGGGAACTAATGAAAAACTGTTTTTT.

V gene TRBV30 combines with J gene TRBJ1-6; 8 bases map to TRBD1. CDR1 is GTSNPN and CDR2 is SVGIG in the germline V gene (reference sequence). Losses at the gene ends were 4 bases for V and 10 bases for J; bases not matched to a gene: 6. The CDR3 has 13 residues. The chain's CDR3 is CAWNTGGKSPLHF. The DNA of the CDR3 is TGTGCCTGGAACACAGGGGGAAAGTCACCCCTCCACTTT.

V gene TRBV6-4 combines with J gene TRBJ1-1; D is ambiguous. Germline assignment: CDR1 MRHNA and CDR2 SNTAGT. The CDR3 consists of 13 residues. V lost 3 bases and J 4 bases, leaving 9 bases between the germline ends. The CDR3 region is CASSEKASTEAFF. The CDR3, as DNA: TGTGCCAGCAGTGAAAAGGCGAGCACTGAAGCTTTCTTT.

The gene calls are TRBV5-6 and TRBJ1-2; D gene ambiguous. Germline lookup yields CDR1 SGHDT and CDR2 YYEEEE. This CDR3 is built from 15 residues. V was shortened by 0 bases and J by 3 bases, with 12 bases between the two germline ends. In nucleotides, the CDR3 is TGTGCCAGCAGCTTGGGGCAGCGATACCACTATGGCTACACCTTC. Translated, it gives CASSLGQRYHYGYTF. Filled out from reference TRBV5-6 and TRBJ1-2, the complete variable domain reads DAGVTQSPTHLIKTRGQQVTLRCSPKSGHDTVSWYQQALGQGPQFIFQYYEEEERQRGNFPDRFSGHQFPNYSSELNVNALLLGDSALYLCASSLGQRYHYGYTFGSGTRLTVV.

The chain links TRBV5-1 to TRBJ2-2, with D possibly being TRBD1 (6 bases). CDR1 is SGHRS, CDR2 YFSETQ, per germline. CDR3 length equals 14 residues. The V gene lost 9 bases and the J gene lost 0 bases, with 12 bases spanning the gap. CDR3 nucleotide sequence: TGCGCCATCTCTGGGGGCCCGAACACCGGGGAGCTGTTTTTT. Its protein product is CAISGGPNTGELFF. The full variable domain, with the rest looked up from reference TRBV5-1 and TRBJ2-2, is KAGVTQTPRYLIKTRGQQVTLSCSPISGHRSVSWYQQTPGQGLQFLFEYFSETQRNKGNFPGRFSGRQFSNSRSEMNVSTLELGDSALYLCAISGGPNTGELFFGEGSRLTVL.

This clone was observed a single time. The chain carries TRBV6-1 and TRBJ1-2; D possibly corresponds to TRBD1 (5 bases). Trimming took 5 bases from V and 3 from J, leaving 13 bases between them. CDR1 is MNHNS and CDR2 is SASEGT in the germline V gene. The CDR3 sequence is 14 residues long. The CDR3 loop is CASSQRTKDYGYTF. The CDR3 coding sequence is TGTGCCAGCAGTCAACGGACAAAGGACTATGGCTACACCTTC.

The chain joins TRBV6-6 to TRBJ1-4; D is unresolved. The CDR3 extends over 12 amino acids. Between the trimmed V and J ends, which lost 6 bases and 5 bases, there was a span of 7 bases. CDR1 and CDR2 (germline): MNHNY, SVGAGI (reference sequence). The DNA of the CDR3 is TGTGCCAGCAGACGACGGAATGAAAAACTGTTTTTT. The encoded protein is CASRRRNEKLFF.

This clone was seen a single time. The J gene is TRBJ2-2, the V gene TRBV5-1; D ambiguous. The CDR3 loop spans 14 amino acids. The V gene's germline CDR1 is SGHRS and CDR2 YFSETQ. V dropped 4 bases and J dropped 2 bases, with 9 bases sitting between them. In DNA, the CDR3 is TGCGCCAGCAGCCCGACTCGAAACACCGGGGAGCTGTTTTTT. Amino acids: CASSPTRNTGELFF.

The CDR3 DNA follows: TGTGCCAGCAGCCTAGGAACCGGGATACAAGAGACCCAGTACTTC. Residues: CASSLGTGIQETQYF. The chain combines TRBV7-9 with TRBJ2-5, with D maybe TRBD2 (5 bases). Germline loops: CDR1 SEHNR, CDR2 FQNEAQ (reference sequence). Trimming stripped 5 bases from V and 2 bases from J, with 15 bases between. This CDR3 is built from 15 residues. The full variable domain, in which reference TRBV7-9 and TRBJ2-5 provide the parts outside the CDR3, is DTGVSQNPRHKITKRGQNVTFRCDPISEHNRLYWYRQTLGQGPEFLTYFQNEAQLEKSRLLSDRFSAERPKGSFSTLEIQRTEQGDSAMYLCASSLGTGIQETQYFGPGTRLLVL.

The chain is built from TRBV7-2 and TRBJ2-5, with D uncertain. Trimming shortened V by 5 bases and J by 3 bases, and 4 bases separated the two germline ends. The CDR3 sequence is 11 residues long. Looked up from germline, CDR1 is SGHTA and CDR2 is FQGNSA. The CDR3 protein is CASSPKETQYF. The CDR3 DNA follows: TGTGCCAGCAGCCCCAAAGAGACCCAGTACTTC.

This clone was detected a few times. The chain uses TRBV9 and TRBJ2-1, with D possibly being TRBD2 (6 bases). The V end was cut by 5 bases, the J end by 10 bases, with 16 bases between. CDR1 and CDR2 from the germline V gene are SGDLS and YYNGEE. The CDR3 is made up of 13 amino acids. The CDR3 coding sequence is TGTGCCAGCAGGGGCACTAGCTCGGGAGAGCAGTTCTTC. Translation gives CASRGTSSGEQFF. Together with reference TRBV9 and TRBJ2-1, the CDR3 gives the full variable domain: DSGVTQTPKHLITATGQRVTLRCSPRSGDLSVYWYQQSLDQGLQFLIQYYNGEERAKGNILERFSAQQFPDLHSELNLSSLELGDSALYFCASRGTSSGEQFFGPGTRLTVL.

This clone was seen more than once but under ten times. The V call is TRBV7-9, the J call TRBJ2-7; a possible D gene is TRBD1 (6 bases). The CDR3 runs to 14 residues. The germline gives CDR1 SEHNR, CDR2 FQNEAQ (reference sequence). V was shortened by 5 bases and J by 3 bases, with 14 bases between the two germline ends. In DNA form, the CDR3 reads TGTGCCAGCAGCCAGCCGGGACACAACTACGAGCAGTACTTC. Encoded protein: CASSQPGHNYEQYF.

This sequence joins TRBV11-2 and TRBJ2-3; D remains unclear. The V end was cut by 1 base, the J end by 2 bases, with 10 bases between. The CDR3 length is 15 residues. Germline CDR1 reads SGHAT; CDR2 reads FQNNGV. CDR3 residues: CASSLGNPSTDTQYF. CDR3 in DNA: TGTGCCAGCAGCTTAGGGAATCCCTCCACAGATACGCAGTATTTT.

This clone was detected once. V gene TRBV5-6 combines with J gene TRBJ1-2; D gene ambiguous. V was shortened by 4 bases and J by 5 bases, with 18 bases between the two germline ends. Germline assignment: CDR1 SGHDT and CDR2 YYEEEE. There are 15 residues in the CDR3. CDR3 DNA sequence: TGTGCCAGCAGCCCGCGGGGAGCGCGGGCTTATGGCTACACCTTC. Translating it yields CASSPRGARAYGYTF.

A note on this clone: Other DNA sequences in this sample translate to the same CDR3. The chain links TRBV5-4 to TRBJ1-1, with D perhaps TRBD1 (6 bases). Germline V CDR1 and CDR2: SGHNT, YYREEE (reference sequence). This CDR3 region has 15 residues. V was pared by 0 bases and J by 3 bases, with 12 bases between. CDR3 amino acids: CASSLGAGGYTEAFF. CDR3 nucleotide sequence: TGTGCCAGCAGCTTGGGGGCGGGGGGCTACACTGAAGCTTTCTTT.

This clone appeared once. The rearrangement uses TRBV19 and TRBJ1-1; D gene ambiguous. The CDR3 spans 16 residues. V was clipped by 5 bases and J by 6 bases, with 22 bases between them. The germline gives CDR1 LNHDA, CDR2 SQIVND (reference sequence). CDR3 nucleotide sequence: TGTGCCAGTAGTGGGAGAAGCGGGTATCTAAGGTCTGAAGCTTTCTTT. It specifies CASSGRSGYLRSEAFF.

The V and J genes are TRBV29-1 and TRBJ2-7; D may correspond to TRBD1 or TRBD2 (5 bases each). V lost 6 bases and J lost 6, with 9 bases in between. The CDR3 is made up of 10 amino acids. Looked up from germline, CDR1 is SQVTM and CDR2 is ANQGSEA. As DNA, the CDR3 is TGCAGCGTGGGGGTCACCGAGCAGTACTTC. Translation: CSVGVTEQYF.

This sequence joins TRBV6-1 and TRBJ1-2, with a weak D call TRBD1 (5 bases). CDR3 size: 14 residues. The V gene lost 6 bases and the J gene lost 2 bases, with 13 bases spanning the gap. Germline lookup yields CDR1 MNHNS and CDR2 SASEGT. CDR3 in DNA: TGTGCCAGCAGAGGTCCAGGGACGAACTATGGCTACACCTTC. The encoded protein is CASRGPGTNYGYTF.

The DNA of the CDR3 is TGTGCCAGCAGGGACCTAGGTCCCCAAGAGACCCAGTACTTC. Its protein product is CASRDLGPQETQYF. This chain connects TRBV11-1 to TRBJ2-5, with D unresolved. The CDR3 sequence is 14 residues long. CDR1 is SGHAT and CDR2 is FQDESV in the germline V gene (reference sequence). V lost 6 bases, J lost 1 base, and 12 bases lay in between.

This clone appeared once. The CDR3 nucleotides read TGCGCCAGCAGCTCCACTAGCGGGTCGGTCGGGGAGCTGTTTTTT. It is translated as CASSSTSGSVGELFF. This chain links TRBV5-1 with TRBJ2-2; the match to TRBD2 covers 9 bases. CDR3 length: 15 residues. Trimming at V came to 3 bases and at J to 7 bases, leaving 7 bases not matched to a gene. From germline, CDR1 is SGHRS and CDR2 YFSETQ.